This T cell receptor beta chain originates from a study of T cells in tuberculosis. TCR-alpha and TCR-beta chains were sequenced unpaired. Assay: immunoSEQ multiplex PCR; the TCRdb copy retains only in-frame clones and omits some. The table has approximately 88,000 clones, roughly 91% seen once. Cells were sorted from thawed PBMC rested overnight and stained with GMM-loaded CD1B tetramer, viability dye and anti-CD3. The CD1B tetramers carried C32 glucose monomycolate purified from Rhodococcus equi. Before cryopreservation, the sorted PBMC lost their CD14-expressing monocytes. From each donor, about 92,000 tetramer-negative cells were sorted. The CDR3 consists of 14 residues. V was pared by 5 bases and J by 10 bases, with 5 bases of the junction left unmatched. CDR1 is MNHNS, CDR2 SASEGT, per germline.

The sample taken for sequencing was CD1b-GMM tetramer-negative cells sorted from PBMCs. The rearrangement uses TRBV6-1 and TRBJ2-1; TRBD2 matches 13 bases. The clonotype comes from an adult woman with latent tuberculosis. CDR3 residues: CASSSGLAGEEQFF. The CDR3 DNA reads TGTGCCAGCAGTTCTGGACTAGCGGGGGAAGAGCAGTTCTTC.